Presented here are 29 T cell receptor beta chains from one specimen sequenced in a study of T cells in Graves' hyperthyroidism and ophthalmopathy. Researchers amplified the TCR beta CDR3 regions from RNA transcripts. HTBI primers were employed in a first-round RT-PCR of the TCR CDR3. TCRdb analysed the multiplex PCR reads with MiXCR anew, one entry per CDR3 protein. The data hold 300,000 to 450,000 distinct CDR3 sequences, with approximately 14% observed a single time. The sequencing sample was made of blood. These receptor sequences come from a woman between 25 and 40 years old with Graves' ophthalmopathy.

This clonotype was detected a few times. The chain carries TRBV4-1 and TRBJ2-1; D call uncertain. CDR1 and CDR2 (germline): MGHRA, YSYEKL. Trimming removed 4 bases from V and 6 bases from J, with 16 bases in between. The CDR3 contains 15 residues. CDR3 sequence reads: CASSRTDLSSNEQFF. DNA for the CDR3: TGCGCCAGCAGCCGGACGGACCTGAGTAGCAATGAGCAGTTCTTC.

This clonotype was detected many times. V usage is TRBV28 and J usage is TRBJ2-6; D call uncertain. CDR1 and CDR2 (germline): MDHEN, SYDVKM. The CDR3 is 17 residues long. V was shortened by 4 bases and J by 3 bases, with 16 bases between the two germline ends. In nucleotides, the CDR3 is TGTGCCAGCAGTTCCCTTTTTGGGGTAGGTGGGGCCAACGTCCTGACTTTC. Translation: CASSSLFGVGGANVLTF.

This clonotype came up many times. The chain combines TRBV28 with TRBJ2-7; TRBD2 is a possible D gene (6 bases). There are 14 residues in the CDR3. Germline CDR1 reads MDHEN; CDR2 reads SYDVKM. V lost 5 bases and J lost 2, with 13 bases in between. This CDR3 is CASSPIAATYEQYF. The DNA of the CDR3 is TGTGCCAGCAGTCCAATAGCGGCCACCTACGAGCAGTACTTC.

V usage is TRBV30 and J usage is TRBJ1-2; D gene ambiguous. V lost 6 bases and J lost 2, with 10 bases in between. This CDR3 region has 12 residues. Germline CDR1 GTSNPN, CDR2 SVGIG (reference sequence). CDR3 sequence: CACSGGNYGYTF. The CDR3 DNA reads TGTGCCTGCTCGGGAGGAAACTATGGCTACACCTTC.

The chain recombines TRBV5-8 with TRBJ1-2, with TRBD1 identical over 8 bases. Germline CDR1 and CDR2: SGHTS and YDEGEE. The CDR3 contains 15 residues. V lost 4 bases and J lost 4; bases outside the gene matches: 9. CDR3 in amino acids: CASSDPGGAGYGYTF. The CDR3 bases are TGTGCCAGCAGCGATCCAGGGGGCGCGGGCTATGGCTACACCTTC.

This clonotype has at least ten counts. This rearrangement joins TRBV3-1 to TRBJ1-2; no definite D call. There are 12 residues in the CDR3. Germline assignment: CDR1 LGHDT and CDR2 YNNKEL (reference sequence). The V and J ends lost 0 bases and 7 bases respectively, with 6 bases between them. The CDR3 nucleotides read TGTGCCAGCAGCCAAGAGCGGGCTGGCTACACCTTC. Amino acid sequence: CASSQERAGYTF.

This clonotype was observed at least ten times. The chain employs TRBV7-8 and TRBJ1-5; D is ambiguous. Trimming left V 0 bases short and J 6 bases short, with 6 bases between. The CDR3 extends over 13 amino acids. Germline assignment: CDR1 SGHVS and CDR2 FQNEAQ. The chain's CDR3 is CASSLAGSQPQHF. The CDR3 coding sequence is TGTGCCAGCAGCTTAGCTGGATCTCAGCCCCAGCATTTT.

This clonotype was seen many times. The V call is TRBV29-1, the J call TRBJ1-1; D is possibly TRBD1 (6 bases). The V and J ends lost 4 bases and 4 bases respectively, with 13 bases between them. The CDR3 consists of 13 residues. The germline CDR1 and CDR2 sequences are SQVTM and ANQGSEA. As DNA, the CDR3 is TGCAGCGTTGGGGCGGACAGTACCACTGAAGCTTTCTTT. Amino acid sequence: CSVGADSTTEAFF.

This clonotype was seen repeatedly, ten times or more. The V and J genes are TRBV13 and TRBJ2-3; 8 bases fit TRBD2. The V gene end was trimmed by 3 bases and the J gene end by 4 bases; junction bases not matched to a gene: 9. The CDR3 sequence is 16 residues long. Germline CDR1 PRHDT, CDR2 FYEKMQ (reference sequence). CDR3 sequence (DNA): TGTGCCAGCAGCTTGTCACGGGGGGGCCCCCCAGATACGCAGTATTTT. Translated: CASSLSRGGPPDTQYF.

In this sample, this clonotype turned up many times. The chain recombines TRBV9 with TRBJ1-1; perhaps TRBD1 as D (5 bases). In germline, CDR1 is SGDLS, CDR2 YYNGEE. CDR3 length: 16 residues. Trimming removed 0 bases at V and 10 bases at J, with 22 bases between. The CDR3 spells CASSVGRSVGQGGAFF. For the CDR3, the DNA is TGTGCCAGCAGCGTAGGCCGTAGCGTGGGGCAGGGAGGAGCTTTCTTT. Full variable domain (outside the CDR3, taken from reference TRBV9 and TRBJ1-1): DSGVTQTPKHLITATGQRVTLRCSPRSGDLSVYWYQQSLDQGLQFLIQYYNGEERAKGNILERFSAQQFPDLHSELNLSSLELGDSALYFCASSVGRSVGQGGAFFGQGTRLTVV.

A few counts support this clonotype. The chain recombines TRBV6-5 with TRBJ1-2; TRBD1 might be the D (6 bases). This CDR3 has 15 amino acids. Deletions cut 3 bases from V and 7 bases from J, with 18 bases between. Germline CDR1 is MNHEY and CDR2 is SVGAGI. For the CDR3, the DNA is TGTGCCAGCAGTTATGACAGGTTGGACAATCGTGGCTACACCTTC. This gives the protein CASSYDRLDNRGYTF.

Many counts were recorded for this clonotype. The rearrangement uses TRBV20-1 and TRBJ1-2; D not certain. Germline V gene lookup returns CDR1 DFQATT and CDR2 SNEGSKA (reference sequence). V gave up 3 bases and J gave up 2 bases, with 7 bases separating them. The length of the CDR3 is 12 residues. CDR3 protein: CSASRRNYGYTF. CDR3 nucleotides: TGCAGTGCTAGTAGGCGAAACTATGGCTACACCTTC.

This clonotype was recorded once. The CDR3 nucleotides read TGTGCCAGCAGTTCCTCTTCTAGCGGGGGGGCTAACACCGGGGAGCTGTTTTTT. Its translation: CASSSSSSGGANTGELFF. The rearrangement joins TRBV7-9 to TRBJ2-2, with TRBD2 identical over 12 bases. Germline V CDR1 and CDR2: SEHNR, FQNEAQ (reference sequence). The CDR3 loop spans 18 amino acids. Unmatched junction bases numbered 10, after V lost 6 bases and J lost 2 bases.

The rearrangement uses TRBV7-3 and TRBJ2-2, with D possibly matching TRBD1 (5 bases). The CDR3 has 15 residues. Per germline, CDR1 SGHTA and CDR2 FQGTGA. V dropped 3 bases and J dropped 6 bases, with 14 bases sitting between them. The CDR3 bases are TGTGCCAGCAGCTTTGGGGCAGTCAACCCCGGGGAGCTGTTTTTT. Residues: CASSFGAVNPGELFF.

This clonotype was detected ten times or more. The chain has TRBV7-6 and TRBJ2-1; the D call may be TRBD1 or TRBD2 (6 bases each). Trimming removed 5 bases from V and 5 bases from J, with 19 bases in between. The CDR3 spans 16 residues. In germline, CDR1 is SGHVS, CDR2 FNYEAQ. The CDR3 region has the DNA TGTGCCAGCAGCCCAAGGGGGGACATACCCGACAATGAGCAGTTCTTC. This codes for CASSPRGDIPDNEQFF.

This clonotype was seen a handful of times. CDR3 sequence (DNA): TGCGCCAGCAGCCAAGAGATACTCGGGCCCAATGAGCAGTTCTTC. Translated: CASSQEILGPNEQFF. V and J are TRBV4-1 and TRBJ2-1; D gene ambiguous. Trimming took off 0 bases at V and 6 bases at J, with 12 bases between the two ends. The CDR3 sequence is 15 residues long. Germline V gene lookup returns CDR1 MGHRA and CDR2 YSYEKL.

Ten or more counts support this clonotype. The V and J genes are TRBV28 and TRBJ1-2; perhaps TRBD1 as D (5 bases). Trimming left V 6 bases short and J 2 bases short, with 22 bases between. CDR3 size: 17 residues. Per germline, CDR1 MDHEN and CDR2 SYDVKM. The CDR3 region is CASSYSFAWGRNYGYTF. The CDR3 DNA follows: TGTGCCAGCAGCTACTCCTTTGCTTGGGGCCGAAACTATGGCTACACCTTC.

The rearrangement uses TRBV6-1 and TRBJ2-5, with 8 positions matching TRBD1. The CDR3 totals 15 residues. The germline CDR1 and CDR2 sequences are MNHNS and SASEGT. The junction had 7 bases not matched to a gene; V was cut back by 3 bases and J by 4 bases. The CDR3 DNA is TGTGCCAGCAGTGAGGGCAGGGGGCTTATAGAGACCCAGTACTTC. Translated, it gives CASSEGRGLIETQYF.

In its sample, this clonotype was seen many times. The genes are TRBV6-1 and TRBJ2-1; 8 positions match TRBD2. The CDR3 has 16 amino acids. CDR1 MNHNS and CDR2 SASEGT come from the germline V gene. V trimming: 8 bases; J trimming: 8 bases; junction bases outside the gene matches: 17. The CDR3 region is CASLRGRRGAVDEQFF. CDR3 bases: TGTGCCAGCCTCCGTGGGCGGCGGGGGGCCGTCGATGAGCAGTTCTTC.

This clonotype was seen at least ten times. The V and J genes are TRBV5-6 and TRBJ2-3; 8 nucleotides line up with TRBD2. With V trimmed by 0 bases and J by 0 bases, 6 bases remained unmatched. In germline, CDR1 is SGHDT, CDR2 YYEEEE. The CDR3 is 17 amino acids. The CDR3 is CASSLELVAGSTDTQYF. Here the CDR3 DNA reads TGTGCCAGCAGCTTGGAGTTAGTAGCGGGGAGCACAGATACGCAGTATTTT.

On this clonotype: A clone one base away is much larger, so this may be a read error. This chain links TRBV10-1 with TRBJ2-7; D remains unclear. Germline V gives CDR1 WNHNN, CDR2 SYGVQD (reference sequence). The CDR3 has 12 amino acids. In DNA, the CDR3 is TGCGATCTACCCGGGCCAGCCTACGAGCAGTACTTC. Translated: CDLPGPAYEQYF.

This clonotype was seen ten or more times. The chain is built from TRBV5-4 and TRBJ2-1; 7 nucleotides agree with TRBD2. The CDR3 has 16 residues. The J segment lost 5 bases and the V segment lost 4 bases, leaving 12 bases of the junction unmatched. Germline V gene data show CDR1 as SGHNT and CDR2 as YYREEE (reference sequence). CDR3 nucleotides: TGTGCCAGCAGCCGAGGACTAGGAGAAATTGACAATGAGCAGTTCTTC. It translates to CASSRGLGEIDNEQFF.

Comment on this clonotype: The junction shows a germline mismatch at one end, possibly a read error. The rearrangement uses TRBV18 and TRBJ1-2; a weak D match, TRBD1 (6 bases). This CDR3 contains 13 residues. In germline, CDR1 is KGHSH, CDR2 LQKENI. The DNA for the CDR3 is TGTGCCAGCTCCGGGGGCGTAGACTATGGCTACGCCTTC. Protein: CASSGGVDYGYAF.

To note about this clonotype: With a much larger clone just one base away, this may be a read error. The rearrangement uses TRBV7-9 and TRBJ2-7; the match to TRBD2 covers 10 bases. The germline V gene encodes CDR1 SEHNR and CDR2 FQNEAQ (reference sequence). This CDR3 spans 13 amino acids. With 5 bases clipped from V and 7 bases from J, the junction kept 5 bases outside the gene matches. CDR3 in amino acids: CASSQSGGDEQYF. DNA of the CDR3: TGTGCCAGCAGCCAAAGCGGGGGGGATGAGCAGTACTTC.

The table lists this clonotype with many counts. V and J are TRBV10-3 and TRBJ1-1; D remains ambiguous. The CDR3 contains 14 residues. V was clipped by 0 bases and J by 0 bases, with 5 bases between them. Germline V gene sequence: CDR1 ENHRY, CDR2 SYGVKD. For the CDR3, the DNA is TGTGCCATCAGTGAGTCAAGGATGAACACTGAAGCTTTCTTT. Translated, it gives CAISESRMNTEAFF.

This clonotype showed up many times. V and J are TRBV7-2 and TRBJ1-1; no firm D call. The CDR3 has 14 amino acids. CDR1 and CDR2 (germline): SGHTA, FQGNSA. The ends were cut back, 8 bases at V and 8 bases at J, with 21 bases in the middle. The CDR3 DNA reads as TGTGCCAGCCAGATTAATAATCGTGTGGGGGAAGCTTTCTTT. Its protein is CASQINNRVGEAFF.

This clonotype has at least ten counts. J is TRBJ2-2 and V is TRBV30; D perhaps matches TRBD1 (6 bases). The V gene lost 0 bases and the J gene lost 4 bases, with 15 bases spanning the gap. The CDR3 has 16 amino acids. The germline V gene has CDR1 GTSNPN and CDR2 SVGIG (reference sequence). Written as DNA, the CDR3 is TGTGCCTGGAGTGTAGGGGCAGGGGTGGGCACCGGGGAGCTGTTTTTT. Amino acids: CAWSVGAGVGTGELFF.

This sequence joins TRBV24-1 and TRBJ2-2; 11 bases map to TRBD2. Germline loops: CDR1 KGHDR, CDR2 SFDVKD. This CDR3 is built from 18 residues. The V gene end was trimmed by 2 bases and the J gene end by 4 bases; junction bases not matched to a gene: 8. The CDR3 DNA follows: TGTGCCACCAGTGATTGGGCTAGCGGGGGGCATGGCACCGGGGAGCTGTTTTTT. This sequence encodes CATSDWASGGHGTGELFF.

This CDR3 is CAWSLGGNTDTQYF. For the CDR3, the DNA is TGTGCCTGGAGTTTGGGGGGGAACACAGATACGCAGTATTTT. This rearrangement joins TRBV30 to TRBJ2-3; the match to TRBD2 covers 7 bases. The CDR3 runs 14 residues. Germline V lookup: CDR1 GTSNPN, CDR2 SVGIG (reference sequence). V shed 2 bases and J 2 bases; nucleotides not matched to a gene: 4.